The entry below describes one T cell receptor (beta chain). Antigen unknown. This entry belongs to a study of T cells expressing NK-cell markers. Overall study: HCMV serostatus: most of the eight sequenced donors positive, one negative.

CDR1 and CDR2 from the germline V gene are MNHEY and SMNVEV (reference sequence). The CDR3 is 13 amino acids. 5'RACE template switching with UMIs generated TCR beta cDNA. TCRdb derives one entry per CDR3 protein from the 5' RACE reads, leaving out DNA. The listing contains fewer than 200,000 distinct CDR3 sequences. General observations from the study: Where several donors were concerned, these clonotypes also led the CD3+CD56-NKG2C+ fraction.

This chain uses TRBV27 with TRBJ1-6. The sample comprised blood T cells: a sorted CD56 or NKG2C T cell subset, CD4+ or CD8+ T cells, or bulk PBMC T cells (not recorded which). This sequence originates from a woman between 18 and 70 years old in good health. The chain's CDR3 is CASRLNRDSPLHF.